Sequencing of this TCR beta chain was carried out in a study of T cell clonotyping in hematopoietic cell transplantation. Across the whole study: Recipient samples before transplant were obtained post-cytoreduction. The study, taken as a whole, reports: Pathologically expanded recipient clonotypes increased progressively from day 30 to day 180 as diversity fell. CD4 and CD8 repertoire contributions could not be separated without sorting.

Comment on this clone: Its matching antigen is unknown.

Using immunoSEQ multiplex PCR, the repertoire was profiled, and TCRdb retains in-frame clones only, with some absent. The sample includes roughly 20,000 clones, roughly 86% of them seen just once. The sample's time point: recipient sample about 28 days before transplant, after cytoreduction. Deletions cut 0 bases from V and 4 bases from J, with 10 bases between. From germline, CDR1 is SGDLS and CDR2 YYNGEE. CDR3 size: 15 residues. This rearrangement joins TRBV9 to TRBJ1-4; D gene unclear. The sample here was peripheral blood mononuclear cells, taken before stem cell transplant. This clonotype originated in a middle-aged man with acute myeloid leukemia. Some clones in this sample may be carry-over from other donors' samples. CDR3 bases: TGTGCCAGCAGCGTAGCAGCCAACCTTAATGAAAAACTGTTTTTT. It translates to CASSVAANLNEKLFF.